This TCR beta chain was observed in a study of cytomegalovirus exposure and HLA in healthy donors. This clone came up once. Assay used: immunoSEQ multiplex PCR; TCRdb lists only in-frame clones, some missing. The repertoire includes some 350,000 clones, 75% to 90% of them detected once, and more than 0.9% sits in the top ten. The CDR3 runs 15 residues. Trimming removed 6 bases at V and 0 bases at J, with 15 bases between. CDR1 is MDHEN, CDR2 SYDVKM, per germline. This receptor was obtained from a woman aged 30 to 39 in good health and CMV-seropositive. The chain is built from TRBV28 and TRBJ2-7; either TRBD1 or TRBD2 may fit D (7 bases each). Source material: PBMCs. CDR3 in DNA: TGTGCCAGCAGCTGGGGGGGGACAGCCTCCTACGAGCAGTACTTC. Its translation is CASSWGGTASYEQYF.